These T cell receptor beta chains were read from a single sample in a study of blood T cell repertoires in COVID-19. Assay used: immunoSEQ multiplex PCR; TCRdb lists only in-frame clones, some missing. Among fewer than 300,000 clones listed, 88% were seen once. Sequencing input: peripheral blood. The receptors derive from a woman in her 30s with acute or convalescent COVID-19. Each CDR3 is given with its conserved first and last residue. Fields, in order: J gene, clone size, V gene, D gene, CDR3 protein, CDR3 DNA. A D gene is named only where the DNA matches it firmly. Size values are once, few and many counts, or a class for expanded clones, and some rows have none.

>TRBJ1-4|.|TRBV12-5|.
CASGLVLGGGNEKLFF
TGTGCTAGTGGTTTGGTACTCGGGGGGGGAAATGAAAAACTGTTTTTT
>TRBJ1-3|.|TRBV10-3|TRBD1
CAIRTGSGNTIYF
TGTGCCATCAGGACAGGGTCTGGAAACACCATATATTTT
>TRBJ1-1|.|TRBV27|.
CASSFQGMNTEAFF
TGTGCCAGCAGTTTTCAGGGGATGAACACTGAAGCTTTCTTT
>TRBJ1-1|few|TRBV2|TRBD1
CASRVQGGNTEAFF
TGTGCCAGCAGGGTACAGGGGGGGAACACTGAAGCTTTCTTT
>TRBJ2-2|few|TRBV27|TRBD2
CASSPTSGTYGELFF
TGTGCCAGCAGCCCCACTAGCGGAACATACGGGGAGCTGTTTTTT
>TRBJ1-4|.|TRBV5-4|.
CASSSLGGSNEKLFF
TGTGCCAGCAGCTCGTTAGGGGGTTCTAATGAAAAACTGTTTTTT
>TRBJ2-2|.|TRBV7-3|TRBD2
CASSLAGTSGSSGELFF
TGTGCCAGCAGCCTGGCCGGGACTAGCGGGAGTTCGGGGGAGCTGTTTTTT
>TRBJ2-1|.|TRBV5-4|TRBD2
CASSARLAGVLNEQFF
TGTGCCAGCAGCGCGAGACTAGCGGGAGTTCTGAATGAGCAGTTCTTC
>TRBJ1-5|.|TRBV20-1|.
CSAGRSQPQHF
TGCAGTGCTGGCCGGAGTCAGCCCCAGCATTTT
>TRBJ2-2|.|TRBV7-3|.
CASSPPGKENTGELFF
TGTGCCAGCAGCCCCCCCGGGAAGGAGAACACCGGGGAGCTGTTTTTT
>TRBJ2-2|few|TRBV9|TRBD1
CASSVDRGSFGELFF
TGTGCCAGCAGCGTTGACAGGGGCTCTTTCGGGGAGCTGTTTTTT
>TRBJ2-7|.|TRBV27|TRBD2
CASSSAGAYEQYF
TGTGCCAGCAGTTCTGCGGGAGCCTACGAGCAGTACTTC
>TRBJ1-4|.|TRBV30|.
CAWRIWTDPHEKLFF
TGTGCCTGGAGGATCTGGACAGACCCCCATGAAAAACTGTTTTTT
>TRBJ2-1|.|TRBV9|TRBD2
CASSVGTSSSYNEQFF
TGTGCCAGCAGCGTAGGGACTAGCAGCTCCTACAATGAGCAGTTCTTC
>TRBJ2-5|.|TRBV2|.
CASSSSRGGRETQYF
TGTGCCAGCAGTTCGTCGCGAGGGGGACGGGAGACCCAGTACTTC
>TRBJ2-7|.|TRBV27|TRBD2
CASSYKRGGYEQYF
TGTGCCAGCAGTTATAAGCGGGGAGGGTACGAGCAGTACTTC
>TRBJ2-7|once|TRBV19|TRBD1
CASSQPGTGGSYEQYF
TGTGCCAGTAGTCAGCCCGGGACAGGGGGCTCGTACGAGCAGTACTTC
>TRBJ1-4|.|TRBV4-3|.
CASSPRQDREKLFF
TGCGCCAGCAGCCCTCGACAGGATCGCGAAAAACTGTTTTTT
>TRBJ2-1|.|TRBV6-6|.
CASSYFSGVLYNEQFF
TGTGCCAGCAGTTACTTTAGCGGAGTACTCTACAATGAGCAGTTCTTC
>TRBJ2-3|.|TRBV19|TRBD2
CASSQGLAKDTQYF
TGTGCCAGTAGTCAAGGACTAGCTAAGGATACGCAGTATTTT
>TRBJ2-5|.|TRBV15|.
CATSTRDTGARGTQYF
TGTGCCACCAGCACGAGAGATACAGGAGCCAGGGGGACCCAGTACTTC
>TRBJ2-1|.|TRBV25-1|.
CASSPGRTDSYNEQFF
TGTGCCAGCAGTCCTGGCAGGACAGACTCCTACAATGAGCAGTTCTTC
>TRBJ2-2|.|TRBV30|.
CAWSPAGELFF
TGTGCCTGGAGTCCGGCCGGGGAGCTGTTTTTT
>TRBJ1-5|.|TRBV30|TRBD1
CAWSVQRGQGNQPQHF
TGTGCCTGGAGTGTACAGAGAGGACAGGGGAATCAGCCCCAGCATTTT
>TRBJ2-1|.|TRBV7-9|.
CASSLVGALYNEQFF
TGTGCCAGCAGCTTAGTGGGAGCCCTCTACAATGAGCAGTTCTTC
>TRBJ2-3|.|TRBV9|TRBD2
CASSVGELAGVHTDTQYF
TGTGCCAGCAGCGTAGGAGAACTAGCGGGGGTGCACACAGATACGCAGTATTTT
>TRBJ1-2|once|TRBV27|TRBD1
CASSSRQGPGYTF
TGTGCCAGCAGTTCCCGACAGGGGCCTGGCTACACCTTC